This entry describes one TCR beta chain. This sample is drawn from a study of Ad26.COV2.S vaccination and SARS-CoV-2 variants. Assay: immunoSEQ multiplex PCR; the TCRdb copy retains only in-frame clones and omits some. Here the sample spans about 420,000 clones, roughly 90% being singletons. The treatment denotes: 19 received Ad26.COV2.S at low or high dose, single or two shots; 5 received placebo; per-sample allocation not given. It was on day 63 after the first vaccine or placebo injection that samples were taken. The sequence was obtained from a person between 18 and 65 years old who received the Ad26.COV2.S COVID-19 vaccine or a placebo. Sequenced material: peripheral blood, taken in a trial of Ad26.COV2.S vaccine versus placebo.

CDR3 residues: CASSLRTSQETQYF. For the CDR3, the DNA is TGTGCCAGCTCCTTACGCACCTCACAAGAGACCCAGTACTTC. The chain joins TRBV27 to TRBJ2-5; D gene unclear. This CDR3 region has 14 residues. The germline CDR1 and CDR2 sequences are MNHEY and SMNVEV (reference sequence). V was clipped by 8 bases and J by 2 bases, with 15 bases between them.